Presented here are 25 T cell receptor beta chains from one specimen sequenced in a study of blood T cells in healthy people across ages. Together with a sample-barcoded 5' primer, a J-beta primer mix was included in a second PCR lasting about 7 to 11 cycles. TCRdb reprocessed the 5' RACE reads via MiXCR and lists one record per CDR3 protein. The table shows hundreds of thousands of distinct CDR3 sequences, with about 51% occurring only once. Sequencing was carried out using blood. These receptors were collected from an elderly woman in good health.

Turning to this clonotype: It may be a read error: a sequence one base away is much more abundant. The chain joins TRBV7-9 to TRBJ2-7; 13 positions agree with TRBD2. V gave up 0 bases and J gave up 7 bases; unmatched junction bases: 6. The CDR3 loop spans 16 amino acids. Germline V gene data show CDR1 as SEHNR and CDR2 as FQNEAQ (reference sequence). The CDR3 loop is CASSLAGLAGEHEQYF. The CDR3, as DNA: TGTGCCAGCAGCTTAGCCGGACTAGCGGGAGAGCATGAGCAGTACTTC.

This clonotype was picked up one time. CDR3 residues: CASSPTGDTGELFF. Written as DNA, the CDR3 is TGTGCCAGCAGCCCAACAGGAGACACCGGGGAGCTGTTTTTT. The chain carries TRBV3-1 and TRBJ2-2; perhaps TRBD1 as D (5 bases). Germline CDR1 is LGHDT and CDR2 is YNNKEL (reference sequence). This CDR3 spans 14 amino acids. V dropped 4 bases and J dropped 3 bases, with 9 bases sitting between them.

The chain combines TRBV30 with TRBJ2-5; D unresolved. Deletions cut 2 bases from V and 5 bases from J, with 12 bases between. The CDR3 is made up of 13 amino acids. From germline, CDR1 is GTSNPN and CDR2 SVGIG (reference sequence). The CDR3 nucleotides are TGTGCCTGGAGTACTGGGTGGAAGGAGACCCAGTACTTC. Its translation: CAWSTGWKETQYF.

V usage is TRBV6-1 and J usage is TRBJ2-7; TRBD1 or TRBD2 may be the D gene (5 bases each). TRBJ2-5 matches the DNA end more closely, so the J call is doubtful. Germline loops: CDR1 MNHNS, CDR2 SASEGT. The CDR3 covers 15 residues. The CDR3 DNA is TGTGCCAGCAGTGCCTCATGGGGGAGTGGGGAGACCCAGTACTTC. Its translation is CASSASWGSGETQYF.

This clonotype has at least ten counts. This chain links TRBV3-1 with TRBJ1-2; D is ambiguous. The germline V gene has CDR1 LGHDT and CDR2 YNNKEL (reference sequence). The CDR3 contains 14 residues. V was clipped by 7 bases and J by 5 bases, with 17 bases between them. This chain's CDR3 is CASNRDGRAYGYTF. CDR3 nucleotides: TGTGCCAGCAACCGTGACGGACGAGCATATGGCTACACCTTC. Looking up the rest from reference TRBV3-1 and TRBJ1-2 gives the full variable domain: DTAVSQTPKYLVTQMGNDKSIKCEQNLGHDTMYWYKQDSKKFLKIMFSYNNKELIINETVPNRFSPKSPDKAHLNLHINSLELGDSAVYFCASNRDGRAYGYTFGSGTRLTVV.

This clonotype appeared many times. CDR3 DNA: TGCAGTGCTGCAAGGACCGTTTACGAGCAGTACTTC. Protein sequence: CSAARTVYEQYF. The rearrangement uses TRBV20-1 and TRBJ2-7; D is uncertain. There are 12 residues in the CDR3. Germline-derived CDR1 and CDR2 are DFQATT and SNEGSKA (reference sequence). V lost 5 bases and J 4 bases, leaving 12 bases between the germline ends.

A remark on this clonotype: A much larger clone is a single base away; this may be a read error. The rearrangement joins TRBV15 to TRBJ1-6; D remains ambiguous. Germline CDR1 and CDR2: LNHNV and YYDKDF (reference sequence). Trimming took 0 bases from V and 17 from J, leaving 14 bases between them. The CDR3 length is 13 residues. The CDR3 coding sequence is TGTGCCACCAGCAGAGATACGGGCACTATCGTCCACTTT. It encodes CATSRDTGTIVHF.

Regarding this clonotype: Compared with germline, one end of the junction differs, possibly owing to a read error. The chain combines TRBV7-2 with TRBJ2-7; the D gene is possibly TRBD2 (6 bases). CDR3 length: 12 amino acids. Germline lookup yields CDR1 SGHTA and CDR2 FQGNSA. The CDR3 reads CASGLGLRGQYF. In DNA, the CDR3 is TGTGCCAGCGGCTTAGGACTACGTGGGCAGTACTTC.

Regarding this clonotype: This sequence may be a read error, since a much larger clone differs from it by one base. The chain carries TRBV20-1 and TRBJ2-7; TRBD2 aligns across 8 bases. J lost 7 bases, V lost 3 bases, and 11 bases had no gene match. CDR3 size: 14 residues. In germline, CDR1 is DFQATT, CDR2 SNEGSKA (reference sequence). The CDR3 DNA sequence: TGCAGTGCTAGCGGGGGGGCGTCCTACAATGAGCAGTACTTC. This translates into CSASGGASYNEQYF.

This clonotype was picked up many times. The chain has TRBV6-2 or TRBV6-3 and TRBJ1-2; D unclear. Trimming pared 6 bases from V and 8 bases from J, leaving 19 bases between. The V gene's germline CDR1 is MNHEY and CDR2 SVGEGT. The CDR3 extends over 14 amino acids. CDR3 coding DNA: TGTGCCAGCAGCCCTTCGCGGGAGGGAAGCGGCTACACCTTC. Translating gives CASSPSREGSGYTF.

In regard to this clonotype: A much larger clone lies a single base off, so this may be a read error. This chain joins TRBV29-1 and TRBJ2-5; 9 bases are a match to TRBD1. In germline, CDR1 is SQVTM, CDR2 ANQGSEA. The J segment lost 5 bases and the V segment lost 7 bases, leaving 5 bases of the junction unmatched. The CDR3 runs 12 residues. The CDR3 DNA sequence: TGCAGCGGAGACAGGGGGGATGAGACCCAGTACTTC. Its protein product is CSGDRGDETQYF.

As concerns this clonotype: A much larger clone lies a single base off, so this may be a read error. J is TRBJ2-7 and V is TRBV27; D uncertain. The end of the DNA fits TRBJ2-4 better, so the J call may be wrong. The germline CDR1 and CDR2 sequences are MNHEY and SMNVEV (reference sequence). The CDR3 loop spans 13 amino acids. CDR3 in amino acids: CASSCAPGYIQYF. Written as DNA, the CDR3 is TGTGCCAGCAGTTGCGCTCCTGGCTACATTCAGTACTTC.

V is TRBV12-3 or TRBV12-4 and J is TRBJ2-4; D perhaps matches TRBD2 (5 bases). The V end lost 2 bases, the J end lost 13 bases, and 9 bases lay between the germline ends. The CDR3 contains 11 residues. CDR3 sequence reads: CASSLSWEQYF. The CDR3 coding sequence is TGTGCCAGCAGTTTATCCTGGGAGCAGTACTTC.

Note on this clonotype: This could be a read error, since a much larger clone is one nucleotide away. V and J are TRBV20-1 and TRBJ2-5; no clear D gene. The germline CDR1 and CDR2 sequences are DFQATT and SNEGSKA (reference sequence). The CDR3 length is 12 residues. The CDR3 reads CSASLQQETLYF. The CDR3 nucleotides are TGCAGTGCTAGTTTACAGCAAGAGACCCTGTACTTC.

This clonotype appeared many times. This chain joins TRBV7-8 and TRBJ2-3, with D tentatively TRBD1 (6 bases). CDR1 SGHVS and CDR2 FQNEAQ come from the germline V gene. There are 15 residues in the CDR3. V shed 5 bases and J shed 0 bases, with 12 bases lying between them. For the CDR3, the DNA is TGTGCCAGCAGCGCCAGGACAGCTAGCACAGATACGCAGTATTTT. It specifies CASSARTASTDTQYF. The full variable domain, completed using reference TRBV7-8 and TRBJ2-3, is GAGVSQSPRYKVAKRGQDVALRCDPISGHVSLFWYQQALGQGPEFLTYFQNEAQLDKSGLPSDRFFAERPEGSVSTLKIQRTQQEDSAVYLCASSARTASTDTQYFGPGTRLTVL.

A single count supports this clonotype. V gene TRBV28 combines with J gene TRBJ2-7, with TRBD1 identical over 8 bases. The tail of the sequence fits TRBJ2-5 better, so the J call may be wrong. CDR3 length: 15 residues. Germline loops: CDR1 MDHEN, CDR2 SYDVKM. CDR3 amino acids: CASSLPGQGKETQYF. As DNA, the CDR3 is TGTGCCAGCAGTTTACCCGGACAGGGAAAAGAGACCCAGTACTTC.

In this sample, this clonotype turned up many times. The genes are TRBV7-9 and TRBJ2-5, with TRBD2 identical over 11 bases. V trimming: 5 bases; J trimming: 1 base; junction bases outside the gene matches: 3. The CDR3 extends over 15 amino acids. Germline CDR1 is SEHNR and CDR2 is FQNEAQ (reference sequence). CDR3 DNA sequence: TGTGCCAGCAGCCCAGGGACTAGCGGCCAAGAGACCCAGTACTTC. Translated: CASSPGTSGQETQYF. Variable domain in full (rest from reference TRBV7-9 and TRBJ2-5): DTGVSQNPRHKITKRGQNVTFRCDPISEHNRLYWYRQTLGQGPEFLTYFQNEAQLEKSRLLSDRFSAERPKGSFSTLEIQRTEQGDSAMYLCASSPGTSGQETQYFGPGTRLLVL.

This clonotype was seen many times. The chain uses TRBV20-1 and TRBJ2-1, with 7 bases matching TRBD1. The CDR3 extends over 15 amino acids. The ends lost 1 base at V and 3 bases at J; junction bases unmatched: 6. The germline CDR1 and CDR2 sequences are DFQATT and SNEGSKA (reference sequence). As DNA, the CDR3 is TGCAGTGCTAGAGGAGGGGGCGCCGGCTACAATGAGCAGTTCTTC. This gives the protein CSARGGGAGYNEQFF.

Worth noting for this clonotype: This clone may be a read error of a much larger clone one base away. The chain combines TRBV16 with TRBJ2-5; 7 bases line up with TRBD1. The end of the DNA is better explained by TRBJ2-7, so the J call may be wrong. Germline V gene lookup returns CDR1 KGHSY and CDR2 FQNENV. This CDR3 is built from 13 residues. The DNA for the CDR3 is TGTGCCAACAACCCACAGGGGACCCACGAGCAGTACTTC. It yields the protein CANNPQGTHEQYF.

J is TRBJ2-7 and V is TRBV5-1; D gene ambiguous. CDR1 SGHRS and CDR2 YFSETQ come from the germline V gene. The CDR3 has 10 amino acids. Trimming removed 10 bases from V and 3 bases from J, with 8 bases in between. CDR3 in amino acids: CAQKIYEQYF. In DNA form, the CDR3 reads TGCGCCCAAAAAATCTACGAGCAGTACTTC.

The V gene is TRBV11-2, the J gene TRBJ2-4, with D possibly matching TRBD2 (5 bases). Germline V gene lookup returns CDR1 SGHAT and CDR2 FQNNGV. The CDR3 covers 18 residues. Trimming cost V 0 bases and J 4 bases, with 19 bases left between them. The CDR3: CASSLDLLSAEGKNIQYF. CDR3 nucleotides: TGTGCCAGCAGCTTAGATCTGTTGAGTGCAGAGGGAAAAAACATTCAGTACTTC.

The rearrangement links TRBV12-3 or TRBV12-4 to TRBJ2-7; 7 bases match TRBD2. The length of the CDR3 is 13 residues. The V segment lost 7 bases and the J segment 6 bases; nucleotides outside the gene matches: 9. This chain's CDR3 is CASKDGGSGEQYF. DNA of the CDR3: TGTGCCAGCAAGGACGGCGGGAGCGGCGAGCAGTACTTC.

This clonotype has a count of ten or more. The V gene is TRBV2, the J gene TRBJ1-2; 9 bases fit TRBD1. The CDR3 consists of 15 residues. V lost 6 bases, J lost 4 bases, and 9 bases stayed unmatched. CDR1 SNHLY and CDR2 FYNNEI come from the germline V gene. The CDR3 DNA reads TGTGCCAGCAGAAGAAACAGGGGGCCGGGCTATGGCTACACCTTC. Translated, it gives CASRRNRGPGYGYTF.

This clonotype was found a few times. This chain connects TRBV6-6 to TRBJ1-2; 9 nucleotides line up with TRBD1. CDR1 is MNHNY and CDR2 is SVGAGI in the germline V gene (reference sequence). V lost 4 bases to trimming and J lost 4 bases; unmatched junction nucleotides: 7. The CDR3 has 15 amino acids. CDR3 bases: TGTGCCAGCAGTTCCTCGGGACAGGGCGGCTATGGCTACACCTTC. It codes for CASSSSGQGGYGYTF.

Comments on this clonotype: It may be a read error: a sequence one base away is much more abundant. In DNA, the CDR3 is TGCAGTGCTGCCAGGGACAGGCAAAACATTCAGTACTTC. It is translated as CSAARDRQNIQYF. The chain employs TRBV20-1 and TRBJ2-4; TRBD1 agrees at 8 bases. Germline trimming cut 5 bases from V and 5 bases from J; bases unmatched to any gene: 5. CDR3 size: 13 residues. Germline CDR1 DFQATT, CDR2 SNEGSKA (reference sequence).